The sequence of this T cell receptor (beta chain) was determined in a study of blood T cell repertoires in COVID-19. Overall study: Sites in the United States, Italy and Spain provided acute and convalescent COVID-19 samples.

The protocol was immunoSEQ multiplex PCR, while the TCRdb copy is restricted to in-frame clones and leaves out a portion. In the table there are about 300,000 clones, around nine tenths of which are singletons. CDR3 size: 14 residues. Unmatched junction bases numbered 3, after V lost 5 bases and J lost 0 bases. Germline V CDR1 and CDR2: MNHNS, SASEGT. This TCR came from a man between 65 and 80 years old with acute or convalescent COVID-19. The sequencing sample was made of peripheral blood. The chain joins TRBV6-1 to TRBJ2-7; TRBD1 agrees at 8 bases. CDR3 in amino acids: CASSPGGYSYEQYF. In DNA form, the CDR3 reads TGTGCCAGCAGTCCAGGGGGCTACTCCTACGAGCAGTACTTC.